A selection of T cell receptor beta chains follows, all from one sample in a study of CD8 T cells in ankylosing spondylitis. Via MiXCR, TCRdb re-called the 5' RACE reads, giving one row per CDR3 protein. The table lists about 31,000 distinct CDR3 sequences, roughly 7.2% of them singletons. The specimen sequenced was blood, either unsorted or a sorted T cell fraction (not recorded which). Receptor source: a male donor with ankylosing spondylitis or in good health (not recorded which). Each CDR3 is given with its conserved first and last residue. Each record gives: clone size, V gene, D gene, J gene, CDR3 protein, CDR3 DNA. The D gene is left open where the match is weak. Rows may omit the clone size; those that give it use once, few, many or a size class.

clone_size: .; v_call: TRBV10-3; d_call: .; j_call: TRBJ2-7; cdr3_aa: CAISEGNSIYEQYF; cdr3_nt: TGTGCCATCAGTGAGGGAAACAGTATCTACGAGCAGTACTTC
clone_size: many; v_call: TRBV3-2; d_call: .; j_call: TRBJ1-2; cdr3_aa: CASSQHVGGAANYGYTF; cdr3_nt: TGTGCCAGCAGCCAACATGTTGGGGGGGCTGCTAACTATGGCTACACCTTC
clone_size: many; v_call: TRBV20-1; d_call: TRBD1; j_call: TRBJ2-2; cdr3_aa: CSAKRQGDDTGELFF; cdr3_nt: TGCAGTGCGAAGAGACAGGGGGACGACACCGGGGAGCTGTTTTTT
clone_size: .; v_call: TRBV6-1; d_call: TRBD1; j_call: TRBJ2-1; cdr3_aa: CASSPRQGIYNEQFF; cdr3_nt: TGTGCCAGCAGCCCTCGACAGGGAATATACAATGAGCAGTTCTTC
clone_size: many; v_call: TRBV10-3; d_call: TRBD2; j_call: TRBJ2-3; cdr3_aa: CAIRIGTSSDTQYF; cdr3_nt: TGTGCCATCAGAATAGGGACTAGCTCAGATACGCAGTATTTT
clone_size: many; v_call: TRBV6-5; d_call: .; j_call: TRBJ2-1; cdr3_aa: CASSFIAGSSYNEQFF; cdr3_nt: TGTGCCAGCAGTTTTATCGCCGGGAGCTCCTACAATGAGCAGTTCTTC
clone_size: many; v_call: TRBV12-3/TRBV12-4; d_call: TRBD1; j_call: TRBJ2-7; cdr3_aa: CASRQGASHEQYF; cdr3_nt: TGTGCCAGCAGGCAGGGGGCTTCCCACGAGCAGTACTTC
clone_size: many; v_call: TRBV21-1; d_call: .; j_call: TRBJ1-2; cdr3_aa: CASRDKGCLYGYTF; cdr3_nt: TGTGCCAGCAGGGACAAGGGCTGCCTCTATGGCTACACCTTC
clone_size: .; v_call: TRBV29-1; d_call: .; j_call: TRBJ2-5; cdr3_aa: CSVGVLSQAFGVQYF; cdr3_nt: TGCAGCGTTGGAGTATTAAGCCAGGCGTTTGGGGTCCAGTACTTC
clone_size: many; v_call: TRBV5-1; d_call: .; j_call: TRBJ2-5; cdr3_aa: CASSAGRHQETQYF; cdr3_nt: TGCGCCAGCAGTGCGGGCAGGCACCAAGAGACCCAGTACTTC
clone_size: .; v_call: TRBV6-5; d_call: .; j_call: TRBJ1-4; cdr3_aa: CASSWAGRPNEKLFF; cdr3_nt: TGTGCCAGCAGTTGGGCAGGGAGGCCTAATGAAAAACTGTTTTTT
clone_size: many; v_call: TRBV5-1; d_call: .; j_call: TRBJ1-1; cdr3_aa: CASSLNRPGTEAFF; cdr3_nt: TGCGCCAGCAGCTTAAACAGGCCGGGCACTGAAGCTTTCTTT
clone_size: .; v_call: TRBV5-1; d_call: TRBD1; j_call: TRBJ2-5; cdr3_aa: CASSPQGIGETQYF; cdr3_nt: TGCGCCAGCAGCCCACAGGGGATAGGGGAGACCCAGTACTTC
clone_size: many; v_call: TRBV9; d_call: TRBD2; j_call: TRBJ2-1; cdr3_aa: CASSARSLGGGVYNEQFF; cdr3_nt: TGTGCCAGCAGCGCCCGTAGTCTCGGGGGAGGGGTTTACAATGAGCAGTTCTTC
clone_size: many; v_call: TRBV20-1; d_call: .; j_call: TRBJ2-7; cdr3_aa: CSARGQANTYEQYF; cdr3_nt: TGCAGTGCTAGAGGGCAGGCCAACACCTACGAGCAGTACTTC
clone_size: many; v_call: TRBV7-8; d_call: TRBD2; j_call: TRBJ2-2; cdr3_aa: CASSWTNGGTGTGELFF; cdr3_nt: TGTGCCAGCAGCTGGACCAACGGGGGGACGGGGACCGGGGAGCTGTTTTTT
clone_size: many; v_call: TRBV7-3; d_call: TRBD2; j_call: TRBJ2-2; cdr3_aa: CASGTTTNTGELFF; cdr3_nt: TGTGCCAGCGGGACTACCACTAACACCGGGGAGCTGTTTTTT
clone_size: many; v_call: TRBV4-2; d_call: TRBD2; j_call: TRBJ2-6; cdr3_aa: CASSQDHLLAGNVLTF; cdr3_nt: TGTGCCAGCAGCCAAGATCATCTCTTAGCGGGCAACGTCCTGACTTTC
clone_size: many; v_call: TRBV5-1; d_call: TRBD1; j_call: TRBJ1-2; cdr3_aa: CASSLPAGGYGYTF; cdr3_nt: TGCGCCAGCAGCCTTCCTGCAGGGGGCTACGGCTACACCTTC
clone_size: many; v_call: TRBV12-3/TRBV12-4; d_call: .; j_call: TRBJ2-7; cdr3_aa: CASSFASGFSYEQYF; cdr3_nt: TGTGCCAGCAGTTTTGCCAGCGGTTTCTCCTACGAGCAGTACTTC
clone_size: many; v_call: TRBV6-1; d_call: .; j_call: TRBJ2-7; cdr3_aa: CASSDTGGGTYEQYF; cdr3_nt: TGTGCCAGCAGTGATACTGGCGGGGGCACCTACGAGCAGTACTTC
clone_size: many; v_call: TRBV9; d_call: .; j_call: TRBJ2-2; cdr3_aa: CASSWGTGELFF; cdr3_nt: TGTGCCAGCAGCTGGGGAACCGGGGAGCTGTTTTTT
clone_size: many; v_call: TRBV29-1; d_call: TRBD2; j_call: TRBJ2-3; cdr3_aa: CSVEWGGYTQYF; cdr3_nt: TGCAGCGTTGAGTGGGGGGGATATACGCAGTATTTT
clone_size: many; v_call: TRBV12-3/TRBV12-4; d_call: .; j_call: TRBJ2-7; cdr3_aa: CASSGPGTLSGQYF; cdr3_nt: TGTGCCAGCAGTGGTCCCGGGACGCTATCCGGGCAGTACTTC
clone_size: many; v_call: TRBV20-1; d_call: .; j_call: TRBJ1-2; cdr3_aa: CSAPGPTTNYGYTF; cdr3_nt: TGCAGTGCTCCCGGGCCTACTACTAACTATGGCTACACCTTC
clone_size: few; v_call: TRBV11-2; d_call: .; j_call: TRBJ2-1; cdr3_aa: CASSSGQPSYNEQFF; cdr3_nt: TGTGCCAGCAGCTCAGGACAGCCCTCCTACAATGAGCAGTTCTTC
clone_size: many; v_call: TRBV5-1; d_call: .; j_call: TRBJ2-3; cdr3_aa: CASSRLGKDTQYF; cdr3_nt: TGCGCCAGCAGCCGCCTAGGAAAGGATACGCAGTATTTT
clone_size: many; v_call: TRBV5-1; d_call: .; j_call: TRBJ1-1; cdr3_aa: CASSPGGMNTEAFF; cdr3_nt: TGCGCCAGCAGTCCCGGGGGAATGAACACTGAAGCTTTCTTT
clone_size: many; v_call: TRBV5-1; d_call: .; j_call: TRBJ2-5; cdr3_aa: CASSHREWETQYF; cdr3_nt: TGCGCCAGCAGCCACAGGGAGTGGGAGACCCAGTACTTC
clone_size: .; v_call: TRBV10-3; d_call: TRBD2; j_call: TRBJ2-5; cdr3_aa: CALSESAASGIGIQETQHF; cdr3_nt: TGTGCCCTCAGTGAGTCGGCGGCTAGCGGGATAGGAATTCAAGAGACCCAGCACTTC
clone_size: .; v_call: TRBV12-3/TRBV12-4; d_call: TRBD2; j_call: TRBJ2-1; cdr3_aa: CAFCLATGTISSYNEQFF; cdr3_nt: TGTGCCTTCTGTTTAGCTACCGGGACTATCAGCTCCTACAATGAGCAGTTCTTC
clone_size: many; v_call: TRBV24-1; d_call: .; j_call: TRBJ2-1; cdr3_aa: CATSATGPGSYNEQFF; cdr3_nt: TGTGCCACCAGTGCCACAGGACCGGGTTCCTACAATGAGCAGTTCTTC
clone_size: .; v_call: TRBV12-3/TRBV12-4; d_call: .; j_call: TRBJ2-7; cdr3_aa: CASSFALGYEQYF; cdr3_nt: TGTGCCAGCAGTTTCGCTTTAGGCTACGAGCAGTACTTC
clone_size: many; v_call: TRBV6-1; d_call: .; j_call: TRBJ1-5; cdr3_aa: CASNRMRGDNQPQHF; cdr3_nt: TGTGCCAGCAATCGAATGAGGGGAGACAATCAGCCCCAGCATTTT
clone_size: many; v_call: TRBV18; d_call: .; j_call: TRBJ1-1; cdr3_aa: CASSPPEWRTEAFF; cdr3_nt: TGTGCCAGCTCACCACCGGAATGGAGGACTGAAGCTTTCTTT
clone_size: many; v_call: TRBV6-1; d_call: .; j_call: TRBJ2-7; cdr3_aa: CASSVQGGTYEQYF; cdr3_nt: TGTGCCAGCAGTGTGCAGGGGGGGACTTACGAGCAGTACTTC
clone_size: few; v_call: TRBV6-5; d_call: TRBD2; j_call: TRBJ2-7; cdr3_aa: CASSYRTPGTSGKGNEQYF; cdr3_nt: TGTGCCAGCAGTTACCGGACCCCGGGGACTAGCGGGAAGGGGAACGAGCAGTACTTC
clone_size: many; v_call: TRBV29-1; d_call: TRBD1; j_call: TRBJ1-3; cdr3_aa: CSVDSGQGVSAGNTIYF; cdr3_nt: TGCAGCGTTGATTCCGGACAGGGGGTATCGGCTGGAAACACCATATATTTT
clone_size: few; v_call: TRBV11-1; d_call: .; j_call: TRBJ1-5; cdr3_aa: CASSLEQGNQPQHF; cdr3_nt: TGTGCCAGCAGCTTAGAACAGGGAAATCAGCCCCAGCATTTT
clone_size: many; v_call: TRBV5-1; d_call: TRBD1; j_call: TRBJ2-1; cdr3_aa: CASSLDGQGHNEQFF; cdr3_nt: TGCGCCAGCAGCTTGGATGGACAGGGGCACAATGAGCAGTTCTTC
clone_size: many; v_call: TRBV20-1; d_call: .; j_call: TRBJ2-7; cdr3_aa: CSASPRTRHGGGEQYF; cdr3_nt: TGCAGTGCTAGCCCCCGCACGAGACACGGAGGGGGGGAGCAGTACTTC
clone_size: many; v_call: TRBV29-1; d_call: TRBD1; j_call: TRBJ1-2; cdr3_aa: CSVDPHRGPYGYTF; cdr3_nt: TGCAGCGTTGATCCCCACAGGGGGCCTTATGGCTACACCTTC
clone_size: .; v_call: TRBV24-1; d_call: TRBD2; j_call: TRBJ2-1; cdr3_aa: CATEVTAGGLNEQFF; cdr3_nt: TGTGCCACCGAGGTTACAGCGGGAGGGTTGAATGAGCAGTTCTTC
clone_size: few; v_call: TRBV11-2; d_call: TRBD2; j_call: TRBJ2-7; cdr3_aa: CASSFIAGVDEQYF; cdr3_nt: TGTGCCAGCAGCTTCATAGCGGGAGTAGACGAGCAGTACTTC